This T cell receptor beta chain is from a study of blood T cell repertoires in COVID-19. Overall study: PBMCs, B-cell-depleted T cells, or T cells were the source of the cDNA or gDNA that made up the material.

The germline gives CDR1 LNHNV, CDR2 YYDKDF (reference sequence). After removal of 5 bases from V and 2 bases from J, the junction contained 5 bases not matched to a gene. The CDR3 has 16 residues. Method: immunoSEQ multiplex PCR; TCRdb's copy keeps in-frame clones and lacks some. The repertoire consists of about 90,000 clones, with 75% to 90% occurring once and the leading ten covering roughly 15%. This sequence was found in a male donor with acute or convalescent COVID-19. The V and J genes are TRBV15 and TRBJ1-6; TRBD1 aligns across 8 bases. The sequenced sample was peripheral blood. The CDR3 protein is CATSGRTGTYNSPLHF. The CDR3 DNA reads TGTGCCACCAGCGGAAGGACAGGGACCTATAATTCACCCCTCCACTTT.